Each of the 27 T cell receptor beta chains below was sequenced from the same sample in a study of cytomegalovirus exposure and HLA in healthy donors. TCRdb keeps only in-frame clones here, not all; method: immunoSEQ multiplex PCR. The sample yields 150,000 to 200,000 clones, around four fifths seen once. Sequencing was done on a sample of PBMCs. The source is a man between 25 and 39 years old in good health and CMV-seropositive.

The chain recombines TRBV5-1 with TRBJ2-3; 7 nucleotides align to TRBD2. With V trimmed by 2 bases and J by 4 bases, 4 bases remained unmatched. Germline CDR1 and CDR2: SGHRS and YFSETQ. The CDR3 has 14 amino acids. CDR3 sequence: CASSFAGVADTQYF. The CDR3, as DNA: TGCGCCAGCAGCTTTGCGGGGGTTGCAGATACGCAGTATTTT.

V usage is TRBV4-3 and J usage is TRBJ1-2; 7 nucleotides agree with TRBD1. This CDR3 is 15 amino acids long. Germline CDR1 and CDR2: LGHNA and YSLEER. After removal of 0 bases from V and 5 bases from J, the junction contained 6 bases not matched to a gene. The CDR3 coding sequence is TGCGCCAGCAGCCAAGATAGGGCGGACAGGTATGGCTACACCTTC. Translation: CASSQDRADRYGYTF.

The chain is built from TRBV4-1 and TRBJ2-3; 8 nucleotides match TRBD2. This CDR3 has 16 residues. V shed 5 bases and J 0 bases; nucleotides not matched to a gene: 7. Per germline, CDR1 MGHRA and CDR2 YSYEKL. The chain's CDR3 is CASSSLREVSTDTQYF. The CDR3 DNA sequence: TGCGCCAGCAGCTCCTTGCGGGAGGTGAGCACAGATACGCAGTATTTT.

The CDR3 sequence is CASSERQGRSGRKTETQYF. The CDR3 DNA sequence: TGTGCCAGCAGCGAGCGTCAGGGTAGGTCCGGTAGAAAAACAGAGACCCAGTACTTC. The V and J genes are TRBV5-6 and TRBJ2-5; maybe TRBD1 (5 bases). This CDR3 has 19 amino acids. The V gene's germline CDR1 is SGHDT and CDR2 YYEEEE. V lost 4 bases, J lost 4 bases, and 29 bases lay in between.

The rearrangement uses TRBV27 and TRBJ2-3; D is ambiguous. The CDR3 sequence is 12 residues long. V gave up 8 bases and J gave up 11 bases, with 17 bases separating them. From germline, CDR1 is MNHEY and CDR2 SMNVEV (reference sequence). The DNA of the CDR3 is TGTGCCAGCTCCGCCTTGAGCCGCGAGCAGTATTTT. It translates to CASSALSREQYF.

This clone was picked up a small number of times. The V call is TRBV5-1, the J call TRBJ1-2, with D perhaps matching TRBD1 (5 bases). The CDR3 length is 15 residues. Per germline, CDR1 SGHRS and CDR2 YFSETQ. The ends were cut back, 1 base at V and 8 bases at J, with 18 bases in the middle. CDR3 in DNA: TGCGCCAGCAGCTTGAGGGTACTGCAGGGAAGGGGCTACACCTTC. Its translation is CASSLRVLQGRGYTF. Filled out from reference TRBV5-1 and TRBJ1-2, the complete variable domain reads KAGVTQTPRYLIKTRGQQVTLSCSPISGHRSVSWYQQTPGQGLQFLFEYFSETQRNKGNFPGRFSGRQFSNSRSEMNVSTLELGDSALYLCASSLRVLQGRGYTFGSGTRLTVV.

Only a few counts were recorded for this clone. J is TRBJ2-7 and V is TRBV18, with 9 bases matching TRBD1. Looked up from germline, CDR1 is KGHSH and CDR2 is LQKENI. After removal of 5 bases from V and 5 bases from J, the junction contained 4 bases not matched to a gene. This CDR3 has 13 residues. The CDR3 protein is CASSGDRANEQYF. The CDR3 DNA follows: TGTGCCAGCTCAGGGGACAGGGCGAACGAGCAGTACTTC.

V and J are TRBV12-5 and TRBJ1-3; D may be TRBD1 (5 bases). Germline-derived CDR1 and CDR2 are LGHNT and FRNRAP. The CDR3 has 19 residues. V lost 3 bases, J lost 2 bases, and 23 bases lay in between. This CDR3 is CASGFGSGGRREAGNTIYF. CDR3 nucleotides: TGTGCTAGTGGTTTCGGTTCTGGTGGCCGCAGGGAGGCTGGAAACACCATATATTTT.

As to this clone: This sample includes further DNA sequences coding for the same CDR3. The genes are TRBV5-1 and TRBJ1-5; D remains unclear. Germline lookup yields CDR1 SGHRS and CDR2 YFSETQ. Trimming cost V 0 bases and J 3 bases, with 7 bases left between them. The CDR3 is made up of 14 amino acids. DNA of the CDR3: TGCGCCAGCAGCTTGGGGCAGAACAATCAGCCCCAGCATTTT. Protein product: CASSLGQNNQPQHF. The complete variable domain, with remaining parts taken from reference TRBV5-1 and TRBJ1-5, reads KAGVTQTPRYLIKTRGQQVTLSCSPISGHRSVSWYQQTPGQGLQFLFEYFSETQRNKGNFPGRFSGRQFSNSRSEMNVSTLELGDSALYLCASSLGQNNQPQHFGDGTRLSIL.

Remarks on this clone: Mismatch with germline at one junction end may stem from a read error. This chain's CDR3 is CASSFGGRAYRAPYGYTF. CDR3 sequence (DNA): TGTGCTAGCAGCTTCGGGGGGCGGGCTTATAGGGCACCCTATGGCTACACCTTC. The rearrangement links TRBV7-7 to TRBJ1-2, with D tentatively TRBD1 (6 bases). In germline, CDR1 is SSHAT, CDR2 FNYEAQ (reference sequence). The CDR3 runs 18 residues.

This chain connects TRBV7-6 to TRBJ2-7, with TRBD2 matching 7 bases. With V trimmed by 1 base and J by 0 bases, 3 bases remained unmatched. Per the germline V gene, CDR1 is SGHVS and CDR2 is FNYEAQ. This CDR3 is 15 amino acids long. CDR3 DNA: TGTGCCAGCAGCTTAGACGGGGGGAGCTCCTACGAGCAGTACTTC. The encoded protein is CASSLDGGSSYEQYF.

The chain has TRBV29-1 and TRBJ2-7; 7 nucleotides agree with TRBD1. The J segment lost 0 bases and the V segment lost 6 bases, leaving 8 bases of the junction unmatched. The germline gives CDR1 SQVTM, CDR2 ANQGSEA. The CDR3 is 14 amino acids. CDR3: CSVVGRQGSYEQYF. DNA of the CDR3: TGCAGCGTGGTGGGGCGACAGGGCTCCTACGAGCAGTACTTC.

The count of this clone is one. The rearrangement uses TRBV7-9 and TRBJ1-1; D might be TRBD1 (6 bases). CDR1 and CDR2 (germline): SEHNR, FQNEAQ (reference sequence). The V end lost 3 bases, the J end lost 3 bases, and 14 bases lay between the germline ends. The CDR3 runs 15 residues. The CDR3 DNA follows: TGTGCCAGCAGCTTGGTTGCAGGGGCGTACACTGAAGCTTTCTTT. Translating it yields CASSLVAGAYTEAFF.

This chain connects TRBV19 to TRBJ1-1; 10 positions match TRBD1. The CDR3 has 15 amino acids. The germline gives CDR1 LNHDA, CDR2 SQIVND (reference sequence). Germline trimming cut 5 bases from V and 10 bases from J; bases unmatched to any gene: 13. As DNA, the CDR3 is TGTGCCAGTAGTCCCCCGACAGGGGGCCTAACCCCAGCTTTCTTT. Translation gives CASSPPTGGLTPAFF.

Here the CDR3 DNA reads TGTGCCAGCAGTGGGGGACTAGCGGGGAGGAATGAGCAGTTCTTC. This codes for CASSGGLAGRNEQFF. This rearrangement joins TRBV25-1 to TRBJ2-1, with 13 bases lining up with TRBD2. V gave up 4 bases and J gave up 7 bases; unmatched junction bases: 4. This CDR3 is built from 15 residues. The germline gives CDR1 MGHDK, CDR2 SYGVNS.

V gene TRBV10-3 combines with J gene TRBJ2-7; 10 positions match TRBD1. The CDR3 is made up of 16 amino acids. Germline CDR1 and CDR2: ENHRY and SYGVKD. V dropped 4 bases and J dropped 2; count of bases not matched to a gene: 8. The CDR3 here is CAISGGDRGPTYEQYF. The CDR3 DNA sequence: TGTGCCATCAGTGGGGGAGACAGGGGGCCCACCTACGAGCAGTACTTC.

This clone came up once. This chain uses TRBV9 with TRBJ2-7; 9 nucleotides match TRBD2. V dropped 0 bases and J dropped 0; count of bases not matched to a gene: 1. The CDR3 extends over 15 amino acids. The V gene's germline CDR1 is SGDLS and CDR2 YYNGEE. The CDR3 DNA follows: TGTGCCAGCAGCGTAGCTAGCGGGGCCTCCTACGAGCAGTACTTC. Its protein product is CASSVASGASYEQYF.

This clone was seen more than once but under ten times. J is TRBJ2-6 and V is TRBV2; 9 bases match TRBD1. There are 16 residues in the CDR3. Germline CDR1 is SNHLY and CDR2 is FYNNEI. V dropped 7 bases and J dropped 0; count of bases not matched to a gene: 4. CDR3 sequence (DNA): TGTGCCAGCACGACAGGGGGACTCTCTGGGGCCAACGTCCTGACTTTC. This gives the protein CASTTGGLSGANVLTF.

In DNA, the CDR3 is TGCGCCAGCAGCTTGGACGGGTATAACACTGAAGCTTTCTTT. As protein: CASSLDGYNTEAFF. The rearrangement joins TRBV5-1 to TRBJ1-1; D gene ambiguous. This CDR3 spans 14 amino acids. Germline assignment: CDR1 SGHRS and CDR2 YFSETQ. Trimming took 0 bases from V and 2 from J, leaving 8 bases between them.

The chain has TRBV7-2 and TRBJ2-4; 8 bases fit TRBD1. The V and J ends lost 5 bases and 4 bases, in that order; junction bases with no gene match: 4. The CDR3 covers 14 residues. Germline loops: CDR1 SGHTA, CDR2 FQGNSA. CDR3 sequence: CASSPRTGKNIQYF. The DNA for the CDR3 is TGTGCCAGCAGCCCCCGGACAGGGAAAAACATTCAGTACTTC.

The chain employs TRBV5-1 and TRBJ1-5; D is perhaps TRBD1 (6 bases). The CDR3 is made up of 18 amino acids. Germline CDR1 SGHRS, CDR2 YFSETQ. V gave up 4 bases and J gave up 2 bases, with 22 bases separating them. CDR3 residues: CASSPRGGGAGGNQPQHF. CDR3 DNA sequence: TGCGCCAGCAGCCCGAGGGGGGGAGGCGCTGGTGGCAATCAGCCCCAGCATTTT. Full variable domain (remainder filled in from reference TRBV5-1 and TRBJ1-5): KAGVTQTPRYLIKTRGQQVTLSCSPISGHRSVSWYQQTPGQGLQFLFEYFSETQRNKGNFPGRFSGRQFSNSRSEMNVSTLELGDSALYLCASSPRGGGAGGNQPQHFGDGTRLSIL.

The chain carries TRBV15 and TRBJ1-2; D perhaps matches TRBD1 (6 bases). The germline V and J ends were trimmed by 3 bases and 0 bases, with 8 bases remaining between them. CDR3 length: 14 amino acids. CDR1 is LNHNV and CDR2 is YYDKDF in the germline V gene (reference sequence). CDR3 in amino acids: CATSRDRSNYGYTF. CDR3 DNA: TGTGCCACCAGCAGGGACAGATCTAACTATGGCTACACCTTC.

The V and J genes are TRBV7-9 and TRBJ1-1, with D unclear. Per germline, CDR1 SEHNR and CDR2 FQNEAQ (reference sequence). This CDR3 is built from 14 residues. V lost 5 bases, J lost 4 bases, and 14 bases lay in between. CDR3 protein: CASSPRVGGTEAFF. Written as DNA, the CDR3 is TGTGCCAGCAGCCCGAGGGTTGGCGGCACTGAAGCTTTCTTT.

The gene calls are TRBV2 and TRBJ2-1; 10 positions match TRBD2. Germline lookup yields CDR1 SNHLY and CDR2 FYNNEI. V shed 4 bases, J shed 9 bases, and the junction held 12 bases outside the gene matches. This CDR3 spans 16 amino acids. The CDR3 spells CASSVPTSGDQIEQFF. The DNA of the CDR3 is TGTGCCAGCAGTGTCCCCACTAGCGGGGACCAGATTGAGCAGTTCTTC.

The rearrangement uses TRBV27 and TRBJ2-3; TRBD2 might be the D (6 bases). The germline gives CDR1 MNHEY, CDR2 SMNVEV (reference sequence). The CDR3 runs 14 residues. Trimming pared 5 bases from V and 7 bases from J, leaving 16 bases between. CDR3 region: CASSPLGLPNTQYF. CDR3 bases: TGTGCCAGCAGTCCCCTGGGACTCCCGAATACGCAGTATTTT.

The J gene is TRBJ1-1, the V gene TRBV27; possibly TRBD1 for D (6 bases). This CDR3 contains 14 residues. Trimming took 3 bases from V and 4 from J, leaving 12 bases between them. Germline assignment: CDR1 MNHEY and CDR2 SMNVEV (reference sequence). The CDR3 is CASSFAGAFTEAFF. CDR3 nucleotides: TGTGCCAGCAGTTTTGCGGGGGCTTTCACTGAAGCTTTCTTT.

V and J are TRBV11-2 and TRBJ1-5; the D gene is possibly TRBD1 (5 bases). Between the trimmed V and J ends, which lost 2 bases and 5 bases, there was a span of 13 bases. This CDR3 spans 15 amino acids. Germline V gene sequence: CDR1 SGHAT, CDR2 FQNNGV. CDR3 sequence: CASSLRAGGDQPQHF. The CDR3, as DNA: TGTGCCAGCAGCTTACGTGCGGGGGGGGATCAGCCCCAGCATTTT.